This T cell receptor (beta chain) was captured by sequencing in a study of blood T cell repertoires in COVID-19. Looking at the study overall: T cells, B-cell-depleted T cells, or PBMCs supplied cDNA or gDNA.

Trimming at V came to 4 bases and at J to 6 bases, leaving 10 bases not matched to a gene. There are 16 residues in the CDR3. Germline CDR1 is KGHSH and CDR2 is LQKENI. Data came from immunoSEQ multiplex PCR; TCRdb stores just in-frame clones and leaves some out. The repertoire holds approximately 220,000 clones, with approximately 86% as singletons. V gene TRBV18 combines with J gene TRBJ2-2, with 8 nucleotides matching TRBD1. The TCR comes from a woman aged 25 to 45 who had been exposed to COVID-19. The sample comprised PBMCs or T cells enriched from blood (not recorded which). CDR3 amino acids: CASSRKGTGPPGELFF. Written as DNA, the CDR3 is TGTGCCAGCTCACGCAAAGGGACAGGACCACCCGGGGAGCTGTTTTTT.